The clone carrying this TCR beta chain was found many times. This sample is drawn from a study of T cells in Graves' hyperthyroidism and ophthalmopathy. Amplification of TCR beta CDR3 regions was performed using RNA transcripts as template. The HTBI primer set drove a first-round RT-PCR of the TCR CDR3. TCRdb re-called the multiplex PCR reads with MiXCR, one entry per CDR3 protein. Of approximately 570,000 distinct CDR3 sequences listed, 15% to 20% are singletons. CDR3 length: 12 residues. Between the trimmed V and J ends, which lost 7 bases and 3 bases, there was a span of 10 bases. Sequenced: blood. The TCR comes from a man between 35 and 55 years old with Graves' ophthalmopathy. The chain combines TRBV12-3 or TRBV12-4 with TRBJ2-7; D unclear. For the CDR3, the DNA is TGTGCCAGCACCGACCGCGGCTACGAGCAGTACTTC. This translates into CASTDRGYEQYF.